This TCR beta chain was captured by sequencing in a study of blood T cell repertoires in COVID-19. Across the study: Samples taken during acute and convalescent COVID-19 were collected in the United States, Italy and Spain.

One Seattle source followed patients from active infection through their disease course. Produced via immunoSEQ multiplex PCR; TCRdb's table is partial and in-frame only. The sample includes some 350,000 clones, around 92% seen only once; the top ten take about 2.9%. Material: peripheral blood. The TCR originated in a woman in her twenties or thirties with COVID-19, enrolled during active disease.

The CDR3 DNA reads as TGTGCCAGCAGCCAGGGACAGGGGGCATATGGCTACACCTTC. Its translation: CASSQGQGAYGYTF. The chain couples TRBV7-9 to TRBJ1-2; 12 bases are a match to TRBD1. CDR1 and CDR2 from the germline V gene are SEHNR and FQNEAQ (reference sequence). The CDR3 extends over 14 amino acids. V shed 5 bases and J 5 bases; nucleotides not matched to a gene: 3.